This T cell receptor (beta chain) was sequenced for a study of T cells expressing NK-cell markers. TCRdb re-called the 5' RACE reads and gives one entry per CDR3 protein, without DNA. Recorded for this sample: a few hundred thousand distinct CDR3 sequences. There are 14 residues in the CDR3. CDR1 and CDR2 from the germline V gene are MNHNS and SASEGT. The origin of this receptor is a man aged 18 to 30 in good health. The chain has TRBV6-1 and TRBJ2-5; the D call of TRBD1 rests on TCRdb alone, since no DNA is present to check it. The sequenced sample was blood T cells: a sorted CD56 or NKG2C T cell subset, CD4+ or CD8+ T cells, or bulk PBMC T cells (not recorded which). The CDR3 loop reads CASRGPGGSETQYF.